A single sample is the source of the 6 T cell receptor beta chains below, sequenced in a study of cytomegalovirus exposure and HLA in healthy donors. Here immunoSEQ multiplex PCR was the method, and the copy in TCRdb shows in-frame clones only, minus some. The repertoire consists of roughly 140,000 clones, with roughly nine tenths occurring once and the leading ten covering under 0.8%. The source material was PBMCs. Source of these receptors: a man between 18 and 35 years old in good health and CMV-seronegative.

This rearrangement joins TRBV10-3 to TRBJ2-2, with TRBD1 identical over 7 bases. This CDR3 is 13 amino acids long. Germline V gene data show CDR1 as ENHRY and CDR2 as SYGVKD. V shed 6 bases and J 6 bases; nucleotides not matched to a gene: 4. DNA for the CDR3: TGTGCCATCAGGAACGACAGGGCCGGGGAGCTGTTTTTT. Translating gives CAIRNDRAGELFF.

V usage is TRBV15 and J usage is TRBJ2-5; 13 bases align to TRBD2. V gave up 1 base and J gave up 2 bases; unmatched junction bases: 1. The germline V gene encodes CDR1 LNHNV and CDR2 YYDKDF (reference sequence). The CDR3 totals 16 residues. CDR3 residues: CATSRAGLAGQETQYF. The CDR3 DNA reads TGTGCCACCAGCAGAGCGGGACTAGCGGGGCAAGAGACCCAGTACTTC.

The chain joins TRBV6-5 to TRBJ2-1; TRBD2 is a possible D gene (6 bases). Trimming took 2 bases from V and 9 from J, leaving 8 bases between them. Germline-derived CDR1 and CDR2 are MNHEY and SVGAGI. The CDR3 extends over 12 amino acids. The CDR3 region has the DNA TGTGCCAGCAGTTACCGGAGGGGTGAGCAGTTCTTC. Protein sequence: CASSYRRGEQFF.

The CDR3 nucleotides are TGTGCCATCAACGGGACAGGAGCTTACGAGCAGTACTTC. Translation: CAINGTGAYEQYF. The chain carries TRBV6-5 and TRBJ2-7, with 8 bases matching TRBD1. J was trimmed by 4 bases and V by 10 bases; bases with no gene match: 9. The germline CDR1 and CDR2 sequences are MNHEY and SVGAGI. The CDR3 loop spans 13 amino acids.

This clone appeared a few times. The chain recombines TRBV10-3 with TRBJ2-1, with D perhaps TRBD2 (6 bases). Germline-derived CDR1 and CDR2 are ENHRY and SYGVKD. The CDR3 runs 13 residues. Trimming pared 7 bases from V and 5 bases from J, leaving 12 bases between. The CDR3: CAITVAANNEQFF. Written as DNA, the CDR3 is TGTGCCATCACGGTAGCGGCCAACAATGAGCAGTTCTTC.

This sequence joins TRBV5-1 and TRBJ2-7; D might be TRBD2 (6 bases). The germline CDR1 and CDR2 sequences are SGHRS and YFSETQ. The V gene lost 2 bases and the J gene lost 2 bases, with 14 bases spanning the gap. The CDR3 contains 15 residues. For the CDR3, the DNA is TGCGCCAGCAGCTTTGGCGGGACGGATGCCTACGAGCAGTACGTC. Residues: CASSFGGTDAYEQYV.